Presented here are 20 T cell receptor beta chains from one specimen sequenced in a study of brain T cells in children with intractable seizures. The assay was immunoSEQ multiplex PCR, and TCRdb's table has in-frame clones only and misses some. The sample includes tens of thousands of clones, under 95% of them seen just once. Specimen: peripheral blood, collected at surgery. Receptors originate from a girl aged 2 to 10 with Rasmussen encephalitis and intractable seizures.

V and J are TRBV4-1 and TRBJ1-6; D is unclear. This CDR3 has 18 amino acids. Between the trimmed V and J ends, which lost 2 bases and 7 bases, there was a span of 21 bases. Germline assignment: CDR1 MGHRA and CDR2 YSYEKL. The CDR3 nucleotides read TGCGCCAGCAGCCAAAAGGCCCATACCGGGTCCTTAAATTCACCCCTCCACTTT. This translates into CASSQKAHTGSLNSPLHF.

This chain joins TRBV3-1 (or the pseudogene TRBV3-2) and TRBJ1-1, with a possible D match to TRBD1 (6 bases). The CDR3 is made up of 13 amino acids. Germline V lookup: CDR1 LGHDT, CDR2 YNNKEL (reference sequence). The V end was cut by 4 bases, the J end by 11 bases, with 17 bases between. The CDR3 DNA sequence: TGTGCCAGCAGCCGCCAAAACAGGGCGATGGCTTTCTTT. This translates into CASSRQNRAMAFF.

The chain employs TRBV6-5 and TRBJ2-7; no definite D call. Trimming removed 6 bases from V and 3 bases from J, with 6 bases in between. Germline V gives CDR1 MNHEY, CDR2 SVGAGI. This CDR3 region has 11 residues. The CDR3 sequence is CASRLNYEQYF. The CDR3 DNA reads as TGTGCCAGCAGGCTAAACTACGAGCAGTACTTC.

The chain is built from TRBV15 and TRBJ2-1; D not resolved. Trimming stripped 1 base from V and 8 bases from J, with 18 bases between. Looked up from germline, CDR1 is LNHNV and CDR2 is YYDKDF (reference sequence). The CDR3 is made up of 16 amino acids. CDR3 bases: TGTGCCACCAGCAGAGCCACCATAGTGACCCCGCATGAGCAGTTCTTC. Translating it yields CATSRATIVTPHEQFF.

A few counts support this clone. V gene TRBV4-1 combines with J gene TRBJ1-5; D is unclear. The V gene's germline CDR1 is MGHRA and CDR2 YSYEKL. The CDR3 totals 16 residues. V lost 0 bases and J 2 bases, leaving 11 bases between the germline ends. CDR3 sequence reads: CASSQDRLDGNQPQHF. The CDR3 bases are TGCGCCAGCAGCCAAGATCGCCTAGACGGCAATCAGCCCCAGCATTTT.

This clone showed up just a few times. This chain links TRBV11-2 with TRBJ2-7, with D possibly called TRBD1 or TRBD2 (5 bases each). The CDR3 covers 16 residues. V was trimmed by 1 base and J by 6 bases, leaving 19 bases between them. Germline V gene sequence: CDR1 SGHAT, CDR2 FQNNGV. The DNA for the CDR3 is TGTGCCAGCAGCTTAGTGGGGACGGGCTCACCAGTCGAGCAGTACTTC. Its protein is CASSLVGTGSPVEQYF.

V and J are TRBV5-5 and TRBJ1-2, with D maybe TRBD1 (6 bases). Trimming cost V 2 bases and J 5 bases, with 22 bases left between them. Germline V lookup: CDR1 SGHKS, CDR2 YYEKEE (reference sequence). The CDR3 covers 17 residues. This CDR3 reads CASSLPRRTGIVYGYTF. CDR3 DNA sequence: TGTGCCAGCAGCTTACCACGCCGAACAGGGATAGTTTATGGCTACACCTTC.

CDR3 protein: CASSPPQGSGNTIYF. DNA for the CDR3: TGTGCCAGCTCACCACCGCAGGGCTCTGGAAACACCATATATTTT. The V and J genes are TRBV18 and TRBJ1-3; D possibly corresponds to TRBD1 (5 bases). The CDR3 contains 15 residues. Trimming took 0 bases from V and 0 from J, leaving 6 bases between them. In germline, CDR1 is KGHSH, CDR2 LQKENI.

For this clone: At one end the junction does not follow the germline gene, possibly because of a read error. The chain couples TRBV18 to TRBJ1-1; unclear D gene. Germline loops: CDR1 KGHSH, CDR2 LQKENI. The CDR3 extends over 13 amino acids. CDR3 sequence reads: CASSPQLNTEAFF. The CDR3 DNA follows: TGTGCCAGCTCCCCACAGCTGAACACTGAAGCTTTCTTT.

The V and J genes are TRBV5-1 and TRBJ2-1, with D possibly being TRBD1 (6 bases). The CDR3 is 14 amino acids. The V and J ends lost 3 bases and 5 bases respectively, with 12 bases between them. Germline V gives CDR1 SGHRS, CDR2 YFSETQ. In DNA, the CDR3 is TGCGCCAGCAGCTCTACGACAGGCCACAATGAGCAGTTCTTC. The encoded protein is CASSSTTGHNEQFF. Full variable domain (outside the CDR3, taken from reference TRBV5-1 and TRBJ2-1): KAGVTQTPRYLIKTRGQQVTLSCSPISGHRSVSWYQQTPGQGLQFLFEYFSETQRNKGNFPGRFSGRQFSNSRSEMNVSTLELGDSALYLCASSSTTGHNEQFFGPGTRLTVL.

Only a few counts were recorded for this clone. The V gene is TRBV6-1, the J gene TRBJ2-5, with TRBD2 identical over 9 bases. V lost 3 bases, J lost 5 bases, and 7 bases stayed unmatched. CDR3 length: 15 residues. Germline V CDR1 and CDR2: MNHNS, SASEGT. The CDR3 loop reads CASSDGGGARETQYF. CDR3 in DNA: TGTGCCAGCAGTGATGGCGGGGGGGCCCGGGAGACCCAGTACTTC.

The CDR3 region is CASSLSAGASKNIQYF. CDR3 nucleotide sequence: TGTGCCAGCAGTTTATCGGCGGGGGCTTCCAAAAACATTCAGTACTTC. The V call is TRBV27, the J call TRBJ2-4; D may be TRBD2 (7 bases). Germline CDR1 reads MNHEY; CDR2 reads SMNVEV (reference sequence). The CDR3 is 16 amino acids. The V end lost 0 bases, the J end lost 2 bases, and 11 bases lay between the germline ends.

The chain joins TRBV7-3 to TRBJ2-3; TRBD2 is a possible D gene (5 bases). Trimming stripped 5 bases from V and 5 bases from J, with 14 bases between. The germline gives CDR1 SGHTA, CDR2 FQGTGA. The length of the CDR3 is 14 residues. The CDR3 region is CASSPSDYRDTQYF. In nucleotides, the CDR3 is TGTGCCAGCAGCCCATCAGACTATAGAGATACGCAGTATTTT.

V gene TRBV14 combines with J gene TRBJ1-5; D is unclear. The V gene's germline CDR1 is SGHDN and CDR2 FVKESK. The CDR3 contains 13 residues. The V end lost 0 bases, the J end lost 5 bases, and 5 bases lay between the germline ends. CDR3 in DNA: TGTGCCAGCAGCCAAGATCCCGATCAGCCCCAGCATTTT. Its translation: CASSQDPDQPQHF.

J is TRBJ1-1 and V is TRBV7-3; 7 bases align to TRBD1. Germline CDR1 reads SGHTA; CDR2 reads FQGTGA. J gave up 6 bases and V 4 bases, and 5 bases lay outside the gene matches. This CDR3 contains 13 residues. The CDR3 DNA follows: TGTGCCAGCAGCTCTAGACAGGGTGCTGAAGCTTTCTTT. Amino acid sequence: CASSSRQGAEAFF.

This chain joins TRBV7-2 and TRBJ1-4, with no clear D. From germline, CDR1 is SGHTA and CDR2 FQGNSA. The V and J ends lost 3 bases and 0 bases respectively, with 8 bases between them. The CDR3 totals 15 residues. The CDR3 bases are TGTGCCAGCAGCTTTGACCCCACAACTAATGAAAAACTGTTTTTT. This gives the protein CASSFDPTTNEKLFF.

The V and J genes are TRBV2 and TRBJ1-2; maybe TRBD1 (6 bases). CDR1 and CDR2 (germline): SNHLY, FYNNEI. The CDR3 covers 13 residues. V was shortened by 10 bases and J by 2 bases, with 14 bases between the two germline ends. The CDR3 spells CANKYRDNYGYTF. The DNA of the CDR3 is TGTGCCAACAAATACAGGGACAACTATGGCTACACCTTC.

The chain joins TRBV9 to TRBJ2-1; 9 bases agree with TRBD2. The CDR3 sequence is 15 residues long. Germline CDR1 and CDR2: SGDLS and YYNGEE. The ends lost 0 bases at V and 3 bases at J; junction bases unmatched: 1. The CDR3 here is CASSVERGDYNEQFF. The CDR3 nucleotides read TGTGCCAGCAGCGTAGAGCGGGGGGACTACAATGAGCAGTTCTTC.

This sequence joins TRBV20-1 and TRBJ1-2, with 7 bases fitting TRBD1. Trimming removed 3 bases from V and 4 bases from J; junction bases left unmatched: 5. Germline-derived CDR1 and CDR2 are DFQATT and SNEGSKA (reference sequence). CDR3 length equals 13 residues. CDR3 residues: CSASTGAGYGYTF. CDR3 coding DNA: TGCAGTGCTAGTACAGGGGCTGGCTATGGCTACACCTTC.

The chain carries TRBV11-2 and TRBJ2-7, with D perhaps TRBD1 or TRBD2 (6 bases each). Germline V CDR1 and CDR2: SGHAT, FQNNGV. This CDR3 is built from 13 residues. Trimming left V 5 bases short and J 2 bases short, with 10 bases between. This CDR3 is CASSPGATYEQYF. CDR3 DNA: TGTGCCAGCAGCCCGGGGGCTACCTACGAGCAGTACTTC. The full variable domain, completed using reference TRBV11-2 and TRBJ2-7, is EAGVAQSPRYKIIEKRQSVAFWCNPISGHATLYWYQQILGQGPKLLIQFQNNGVVDDSQLPKDRFSAERLKGVDSTLKIQPAKLEDSAVYLCASSPGATYEQYFGPGTRLTVT.